The entry that follows covers one TCR beta chain sequence. This clone was seen once. Its antigen remains unidentified. No much larger clonotype is one base removed from it; base qualities were not supplied. This sample was included in a study of cytomegalovirus exposure and HLA in healthy donors (dated by TCRdb to about 2017). The study in broad terms: An earlier analysis of 587 of the donors reported 276 Gb of sequence data and 100 million to 120 million unique TCR beta sequences obtained from 180 million or so T cells. A later analysis re-analyzed previously published TCR beta repertoires from approximately 700 donors and added high-resolution HLA genotyping to study TCR occurrence patterns. Rather than drawing on any new phenotypic data, the later analysis identified candidate immune exposures from TCR beta sequences and the way those sequences occurred across donors. Typing coverage differed by locus: A, B, C, DRB1 and DQB1 were typed in roughly 620-630 donors, DQA1 in 522, DPA1 in nearly 610, and DPB1 in roughly 450. Besides the first cohort of 666 subjects, a separate validation cohort made up of 90 to 150 different subjects was used. Roughly 310 gigabases of sequencing data and approximately 80 million unique TCR sequences were included in an early release covering 500 to 750 HLA-typed donors. Roughly five DR-DQ haplotypes were treated as single units for association and clustering because of strong linkage in the cohort. HLA typing included class I and class II loci at four-digit resolution. To predict cytomegalovirus infection status, the study combined high-throughput TCR immunosequencing, statistical association of individual TCRs with disease status, and machine learning. A later genetic analysis used genome-wide SNP genotypes for about 60% of the 666 donors, treating that subset as a discovery cohort. On average, around 230,000 unique TCR beta nucleotide sequences were sequenced per donor among several hundred genotyped donors of the cohort, with roughly 19% of those sequences being non-productive. Using immunosequencing, the study profiled T cell repertoires from 666 subjects and related those repertoires to cytomegalovirus serostatus. Every repertoire in the discovery cohort had been generated on one and the same sequencing platform. Alongside the repertoire data, information on donor age, sex, ethnicity and CMV serostatus was compiled. An earlier analysis of several hundred of the donors applied high-throughput TCR beta sequencing to assess whether each TCR beta V gene segment acted as functional or pseudogenic. Of the approximately 400 genotyped donors, approximately 83% fell in the genetic ancestry cluster associated with self-reported Caucasian donors. The study aimed to test whether cataloging public T cell receptors could reveal signatures of past pathogen exposure.

Library generation was performed with the immunoSEQ multiplex PCR assay. For the multiplex PCR, a mixture combining 60 forward primers for TCR Vbeta segments and 13 reverse primers for TCR Jbeta segments was used. A multiplex PCR assay on genomic DNA amplified the CDR3 region of rearranged TCR beta genes. The amplified TCR beta libraries were sequenced on the Illumina HiSeq System as 87-base-pair reads. Turning to the authors' computational methods: Across the 500 to 850 repertoires, a later analysis counted tens of millions of unique TCR beta chains, around 11 million of which were shared by at least two donors. A nearest-neighbor algorithm error-corrected the raw reads and collapsed the reads into unique sequences, merging closely related sequences to remove PCR and sequencing errors. CDR3 sequences were aligned to IMGT reference sequences to assign V, D and J gene segments. Each retained sequence needed at least a six-nucleotide match to both a V gene segment and a J gene segment. Rearrangements were classified as productive when the CDR3 lacked stop codons and remained in frame with V and J, and all other rearrangements were classified as non-productive. CDR3 was defined according to IMGT convention as the region running from the second conserved V-encoded cysteine to the conserved J-encoded phenylalanine. Sequences without an unambiguous match to a single V gene segment were excluded from the earlier analysis of several hundred of the donors. An earlier analysis of a few hundred of the donors called V segments functional above 56.7% productive rearrangements and segregating when the between-donor standard deviation exceeded 5%. A statistical classification framework was built for diagnosing cytomegalovirus status from the catalog of TCR beta chain sequences. In a later analysis, V and J genes were assigned by comparing TCR nucleotide sequences against IMGT/GENE-DB human TR gene sequences. A later analysis assigned CDR3 sequences and most-parsimonious VDJ recombination scenarios with the TCRdist pipeline. A later analysis defined each TCR beta chain by its CDR3 amino acid sequence plus V-gene family, and excluded reads lacking a unique V-gene family. As a way to deal with suspected cross-contamination and a sequencing artifact, a later analysis dropped over 550 nucleotide sequences that were highly shared and had low generation probability. In a later analysis, a clonal expansion index was calculated for each public chain from normalized within-repertoire ranks of inferred template counts. A later analysis computed generation probabilities with a VDJ recombination model fitted to out-of-frame rearrangements, and checked the results against IGoR. In a later analysis, TCR-TCR, TCR-HLA and TCR-CMV co-occurrence was scored with hypergeometric tests, and a repertoire-size bias correction was applied to TCR pairs. A later analysis estimated false discovery rates by permuting HLA or CMV assignments 20 times. In a later analysis, co-occurring TCRs were grouped using DBSCAN, and TCRdist sequence similarity was added for clustering within HLA-allele-positive subsets. Repertoires with fewer than 30,000 or more than 120,000 public chains were left out of co-occurrence clustering, as were a few repertoires with anomalous nucleotide sharing. As stored in TCRdb, this immuneACCESS dataset retains in-frame rearrangements with V and J assigned. A fraction of the clones does not appear; measured against another copy, unresolved V genes explain less than half of the discrepancy, and the remainder lacks a known reason. That table gives V, J and clone size, and the DNA gave D and trimming. Counted in this sample were about 82,000 clones; 65% to 85% of them appeared once. The ten largest clones add up to 3% to 3.5% of the sample.

Findings and caveats that apply to the study as a whole: Immune exposure information for the cohort was limited to CMV serostatus. The earlier analysis of approximately 590 of the donors excluded approximately 15 rarely observed V segments, including chromosome 9 orphons, because counts were too low. In the study, some 160 TCR beta chains were listed as associated with cytomegalovirus. In an earlier analysis of several hundred of the donors, most TCR beta V segments were observed in productive rearrangements about 90% or about 30% of the time, broadly matching IMGT annotations. Some IMGT-functional V segments, including TRBV6-2 and TRBV6-3, could not be told apart with the 87-base-pair reads, so those segments were excluded. According to the authors, the approach could potentially be generalized to other disease states and immunological phenotypes. According to a later analysis, TCR association rates differed among HLA loci, with DRB1 alleles showing the most associated TCRs and HLA-C alleles showing the fewest. V-gene and J-gene trimming of TCR beta chains was associated with a missense DCLRE1C variant in a later genetic analysis, and the association was replicated in an independent cohort. In vitro tests confirmed that a few of the cytomegalovirus-associated TCR beta chains recognize cytomegalovirus antigens. Correlated functional status among segregating V segments might reflect linkage disequilibrium, but an unknown experimental factor could not be ruled out. Because HLA typing was unavailable for some donors at each locus, only the typed subset was used in association tests. Most TCR sequences were observed very rarely across donors, whereas some public TCRs were present in many individuals. A later analysis reported that several top co-occurrence clusters appeared linked to parvovirus B19, influenza, CMV and Epstein-Barr virus. Cytomegalovirus status was reported to be diagnosed by the classifier with high specificity and sensitivity in both the original and validation cohorts. A further reported finding was that TCR beta sequences accurately predicted the HLA-A and HLA-B alleles for most subjects in the first cohort. A later analysis associated roughly 17,000 TCR beta sequences with specific HLA alleles at a false discovery rate of 0.05. The sequencing pipeline was judged likely to have produced a cluster of highly shared sequence variants as a technical artifact. Assigning TCR associations to individual alleles was difficult when HLA alleles, especially DR and DQ, strongly co-occurred. In a later analysis, HLA-associated TCR beta chains showed more clonal expansion and lower generation probabilities than non-associated chains that were equally common. Most CMV-associated TCR beta chains appeared to be HLA-restricted in a later analysis, and the HLA associations seemed to be driven largely by CMV exposure. In a later genetic analysis, fewer N-insertions in productive TCRs were reported among donors in an Asian-associated ancestry cluster than the approximately 710-donor mean. The cohort was sequenced for TCR beta chains only, and without alpha or paired-chain data the features that could be detected were limited. The presence/absence analyses assumed that sequencing depth was roughly uniform across donors, and that assumption may not be true.

Taken from cysteine to phenylalanine, the CDR3 has 15 residues. CDR3 DNA only is kept here, 45 bases in frame from base 1. Trimming removed 5 bases from V and 2 bases from J, leaving 12 bases between the germline ends. For CDR1 and CDR2, the germline V gene lists SNHLY and FYNNEI. The cohort was made up of 666 healthy bone marrow donors. At the time of sampling, all cohort members were nominally healthy, though unrecorded immune exposures were likely present. The donor tested CMV seronegative, placing the donor among the roughly 400 seronegative members of the cohort. A peripheral blood sample was provided by each donor, and peripheral blood mononuclear cells were used for TCR beta sequencing. Genomic DNA extraction from the blood cell samples was performed with the Qiagen DNeasy Blood Extraction Kit.

The TCR originated in a middle-aged man in good health and CMV-seronegative. The sample taken for sequencing was PBMCs. The chain joins TRBV2 to TRBJ1-4; the D gene is perhaps TRBD1, from 5 matching bases. In nucleotide form, the sequence is TGTGCCAGCAGTCAGGCAGGGCGGACTAATGAAAAACTGTTTTTT. Translated, it reads CASSQAGRTNEKLFF.